This T cell receptor beta chain was profiled in a study of T cell changes during pregnancy in multiple sclerosis (dated by TCRdb to the late 2010s). For the wider study: The study looked at changes in the T cell repertoire across pregnancy in women with multiple sclerosis.

This clone was seen more than once but under ten times. Its specific antigen is unknown. No much larger clone is present one base from it, and per-base qualities are unavailable. Libraries were constructed by the immunoSEQ multiplex PCR assay. TCRdb stores this immuneACCESS table with in-frame sequences only. Part of the clones is absent; in the studies checked, under half of the shortfall reflects unresolved V genes, and no reason is known for the rest. The sample table contains 90,000 to 120,000 clones; only one count was recorded for over 85% of them. The ten most abundant clones make up more than 0.95% of the sample. The CDR1 and CDR2 encoded by the germline V gene are SNHLY and FYNNEI. The CDR3 contains 13 residues, cysteine and phenylalanine counted. Only the CDR3 DNA is retained, 39 bases long and in frame from the first base. V is cut by 5 bases and J by 2 bases, and the space between the germline ends is 9 bases.

The sequencing here drew on peripheral blood, taken in the second trimester of pregnancy. The receptor chain draws on TRBV2 and TRBJ1-1; perhaps TRBD1 is the D gene, with 5 bases matching. The sequence was obtained from a female donor with multiple sclerosis, enrolled in a pregnancy study. The sequenced DNA is TGTGCCAGCAGTTTGGACATAAACACTGAAGCTTTCTTT. The resulting protein is CASSLDINTEAFF.